The 6 T cell receptor beta chains presented below share a single source sample, sequenced in a study of blood T cell repertoires in COVID-19. Libraries were prepared by immunoSEQ multiplex PCR; TCRdb keeps only in-frame clonotypes and omits some of them. The table has 200,000 to 300,000 clones, 70% to 90% seen once. The sample comprised peripheral blood. These receptors were collected from a human donor in a cohort sampled during active COVID-19.

The J gene is TRBJ1-1, the V gene TRBV18; D is unclear. Germline V gene data show CDR1 as KGHSH and CDR2 as LQKENI. V dropped 4 bases and J dropped 5 bases, with 14 bases sitting between them. CDR3 length: 14 amino acids. CDR3 residues: CASSLLSEVTEAFF. CDR3 nucleotides: TGTGCCAGCTCACTCCTCTCGGAGGTGACTGAAGCTTTCTTT.

The chain uses TRBV20-1 and TRBJ2-7; D is uncertain. The CDR3 is 10 amino acids. Germline CDR1 DFQATT, CDR2 SNEGSKA (reference sequence). Trimming removed 0 bases from V and 5 bases from J, with 2 bases in between. CDR3 sequence (DNA): TGCAGTGCTAGAGATAACGAGCAGTACTTC. Translated: CSARDNEQYF.

The V and J genes are TRBV5-1 and TRBJ2-7; D possibly corresponds to TRBD1 (5 bases). The germline V and J ends were trimmed by 0 bases and 7 bases, with 11 bases remaining between them. There are 13 residues in the CDR3. The germline CDR1 and CDR2 sequences are SGHRS and YFSETQ. The CDR3, as DNA: TGCGCCAGCAGCTTGGGGGCCAGGGATGAGCAGTACTTC. Translation: CASSLGARDEQYF.

The V and J genes are TRBV7-9 and TRBJ1-1; unclear D gene. Trimming stripped 3 bases from V and 8 bases from J, with 7 bases between. The CDR3 is made up of 11 amino acids. Germline V gene sequence: CDR1 SEHNR, CDR2 FQNEAQ (reference sequence). The CDR3 bases are TGTGCCAGCAGCTTGGGGAGAGAAGCTTTCTTT. Protein product: CASSLGREAFF.

The chain recombines TRBV7-2 with TRBJ2-3, with D perhaps matching TRBD2 (6 bases). CDR1 and CDR2 (germline): SGHTA, FQGNSA. There are 16 residues in the CDR3. Trimming stripped 4 bases from V and 3 bases from J, with 17 bases between. The CDR3 DNA sequence: TGTGCCAGCAGCTCCACGAAGGGTGGGGGGACAGATACGCAGTATTTT. Amino acids: CASSSTKGGGTDTQYF.

This clone was recorded only once. Written as DNA, the CDR3 is TGTGCCACCATCCCGGGACTAGCGGGCAATGAGCAGTTCTTC. This encodes CATIPGLAGNEQFF. J is TRBJ2-1 and V is TRBV7-2, with 12 bases matching TRBD2. CDR1 is SGHTA and CDR2 is FQGNSA in the germline V gene. The CDR3 sequence is 14 residues long. Losses at the gene ends were 10 bases for V and 6 bases for J; bases not matched to a gene: 7.